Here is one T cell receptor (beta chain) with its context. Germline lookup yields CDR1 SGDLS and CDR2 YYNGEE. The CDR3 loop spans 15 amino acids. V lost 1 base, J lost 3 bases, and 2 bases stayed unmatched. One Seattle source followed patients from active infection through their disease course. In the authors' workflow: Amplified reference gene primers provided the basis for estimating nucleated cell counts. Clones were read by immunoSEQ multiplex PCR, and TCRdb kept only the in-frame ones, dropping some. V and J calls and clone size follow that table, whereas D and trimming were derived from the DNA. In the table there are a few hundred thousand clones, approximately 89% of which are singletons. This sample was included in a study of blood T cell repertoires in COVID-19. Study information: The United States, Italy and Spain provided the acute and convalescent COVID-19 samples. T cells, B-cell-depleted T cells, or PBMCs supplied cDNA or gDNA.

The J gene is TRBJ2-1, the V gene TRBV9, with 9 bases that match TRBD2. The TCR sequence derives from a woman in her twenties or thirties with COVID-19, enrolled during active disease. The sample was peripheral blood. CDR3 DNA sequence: TGTGCCAGCAGCGTATCGACTAGCGGCTACAATGAGCAGTTCTTC. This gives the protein CASSVSTSGYNEQFF.